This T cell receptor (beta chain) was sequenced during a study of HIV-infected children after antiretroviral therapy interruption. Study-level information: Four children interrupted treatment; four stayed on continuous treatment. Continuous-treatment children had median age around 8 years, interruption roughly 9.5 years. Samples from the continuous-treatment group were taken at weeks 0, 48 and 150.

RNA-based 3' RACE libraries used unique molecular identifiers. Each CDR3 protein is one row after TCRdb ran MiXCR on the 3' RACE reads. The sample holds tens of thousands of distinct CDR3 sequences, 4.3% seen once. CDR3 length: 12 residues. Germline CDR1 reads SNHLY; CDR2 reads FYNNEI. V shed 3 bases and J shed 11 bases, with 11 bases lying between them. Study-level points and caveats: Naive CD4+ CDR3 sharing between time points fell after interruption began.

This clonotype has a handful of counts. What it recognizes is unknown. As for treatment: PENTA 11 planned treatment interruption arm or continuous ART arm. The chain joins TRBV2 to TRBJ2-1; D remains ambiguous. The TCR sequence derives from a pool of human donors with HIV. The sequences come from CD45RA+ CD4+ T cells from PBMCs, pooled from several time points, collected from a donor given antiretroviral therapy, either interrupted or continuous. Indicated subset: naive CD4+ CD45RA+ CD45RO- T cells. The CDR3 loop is CASSDVSLQQFF. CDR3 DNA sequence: TGTGCCAGCAGTGATGTATCGTTGCAGCAGTTCTTC.